This TCR beta chain was identified in a study of resident and recirculating memory T cells in vitiligo. Study-wide context: Epidermis came from shave biopsies of lesional and nonlesional sites, plus PBMCs. The samples were homogenized without cell sorting before genomic DNA extraction.

Sequenced by immunoSEQ multiplex PCR; TCRdb stores in-frame clones only, minus some. The sample gives 75,000 to 85,000 clones, roughly nine tenths of which show up once; 4% to 5.5% is in the top ten. Study conclusions and caveats: No single dominant TCR clone appeared; lesion clonality varied.

In germline, CDR1 is LNHDA, CDR2 SQIVND (reference sequence). The CDR3 extends over 16 amino acids. Trimming shortened V by 4 bases and J by 0 bases, and 13 bases separated the two germline ends. Confetti depigmentation, marking active vitiligo, was absent in these patients. Concerning this clone itself: The antigen is undetermined.

The specimen was blood. The rearrangement joins TRBV19 to TRBJ2-4; D unclear. The TCR originated in a male donor with vitiligo. CDR3 nucleotides: TGTGCCAGTAGTACAAAACAGCTGACAGCCAAAAACATTCAGTACTTC. Its translation is CASSTKQLTAKNIQYF.